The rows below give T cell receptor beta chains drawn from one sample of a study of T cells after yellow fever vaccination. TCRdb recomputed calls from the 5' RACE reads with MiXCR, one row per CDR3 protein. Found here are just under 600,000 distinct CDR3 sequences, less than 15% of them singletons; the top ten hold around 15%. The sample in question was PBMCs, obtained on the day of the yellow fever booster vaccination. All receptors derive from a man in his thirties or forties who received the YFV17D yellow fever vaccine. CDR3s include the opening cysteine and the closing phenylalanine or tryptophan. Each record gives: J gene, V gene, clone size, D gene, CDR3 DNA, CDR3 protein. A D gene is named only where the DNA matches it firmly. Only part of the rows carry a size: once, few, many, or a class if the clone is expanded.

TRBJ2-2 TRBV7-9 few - TGTGCCAGCGATATAACCACCGGGGAGCTGTTTTTT CASDITTGELFF
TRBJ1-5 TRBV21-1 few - TGTGCCAGCAGCAACCTCCTCGGGCAGGGGCACGTTAATCAGCCCCAGCATTTT CASSNLLGQGHVNQPQHF
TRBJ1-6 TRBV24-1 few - TGTGCCACCAGTGATAGCCGTGTTAATTCACCCCTCCACTTT CATSDSRVNSPLHF
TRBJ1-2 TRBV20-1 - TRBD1 TGCAGTGCGGAGCGGACAGGAACTAACTATGGCTACACCTTC CSAERTGTNYGYTF
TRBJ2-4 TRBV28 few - TGTGCCAGCAGTCCCCCACTCCGAGGAAACATTCAGTACTTC CASSPPLRGNIQYF
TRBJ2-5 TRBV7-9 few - TGTGCCAGCAGTACAGGTATCGAAGAGACCCAGTACTTC CASSTGIEETQYF
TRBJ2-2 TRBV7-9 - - TGTGCCAGCAGCTTATGGCTGTTCGCGAACACCGGGGAGCTGTTTTTT CASSLWLFANTGELFF
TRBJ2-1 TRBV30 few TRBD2 TGTGCCTGGAGTGTGGCGGGGGATGAGCAGTTCTTC CAWSVAGDEQFF
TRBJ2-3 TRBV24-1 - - TGTGCCACCAGTGATTTGAGGGGCCAGGATACGCAGTATTTT CATSDLRGQDTQYF
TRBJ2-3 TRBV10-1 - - TGCGCCAGCAGCGCCCGGGCCGTCACAGATACGCAGTATTTT CASSARAVTDTQYF
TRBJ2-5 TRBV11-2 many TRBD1 TGTGCCAGCAGCTTAGGCAGTCGGGACAGGGACCAAGAGACCCAGTACTTC CASSLGSRDRDQETQYF
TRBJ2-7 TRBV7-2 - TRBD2 TGTGCCAGCAGCTCGCAAGCGGGAGCTGGTGAGCAGTACTTC CASSSQAGAGEQYF
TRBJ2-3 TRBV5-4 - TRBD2 TGTGCCAGCAGCTTGAAGCTAGCGGGAGATACGCAGTATTTT CASSLKLAGDTQYF
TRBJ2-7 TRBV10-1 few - TGCGCCAGCACAGCACGCCTGGGATCGGTCTACGAGCAGTACTTC CASTARLGSVYEQYF
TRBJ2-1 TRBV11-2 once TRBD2 TGTGCCAGCAGCCCCCCGGGACTAGCTATTAATGAGCAGTTCTTC CASSPPGLAINEQFF
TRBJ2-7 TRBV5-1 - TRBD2 TGCGCCAGTAGGACTAGCGCCAGCTCCTACGAGCAGTACTTC CASRTSASSYEQYF
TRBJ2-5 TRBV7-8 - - TGTGCCAGCAGCTACAGGAGAGAGACCCAGTACTTC CASSYRRETQYF
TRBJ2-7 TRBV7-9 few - TGTGCCAGCAGCTTACTTCAGTACGAGCAGTACTTC CASSLLQYEQYF